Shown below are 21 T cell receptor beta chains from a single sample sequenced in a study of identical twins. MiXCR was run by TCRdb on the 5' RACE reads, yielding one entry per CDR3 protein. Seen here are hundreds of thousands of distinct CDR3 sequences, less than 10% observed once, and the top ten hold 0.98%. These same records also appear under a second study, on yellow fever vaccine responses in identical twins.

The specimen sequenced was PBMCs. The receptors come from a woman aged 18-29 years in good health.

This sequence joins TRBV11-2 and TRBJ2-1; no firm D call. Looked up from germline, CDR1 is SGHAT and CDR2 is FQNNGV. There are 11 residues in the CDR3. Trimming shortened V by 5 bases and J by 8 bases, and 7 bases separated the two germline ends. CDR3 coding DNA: TGTGCCAGCAGCCGATACGATGAGCAGTTCTTC. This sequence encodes CASSRYDEQFF.

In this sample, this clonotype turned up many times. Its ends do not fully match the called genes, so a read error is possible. The CDR3 region has the DNA TGTGCCAGCAGTCCAGACTCCGCATCTAGGAGCAGGGACTTC. This gives the protein CASSPDSASRSRDF. The chain uses TRBV12-3 or TRBV12-4 and TRBJ2-7, with a tentative D call TRBD1 (5 bases). The CDR3 sequence is 14 residues long.

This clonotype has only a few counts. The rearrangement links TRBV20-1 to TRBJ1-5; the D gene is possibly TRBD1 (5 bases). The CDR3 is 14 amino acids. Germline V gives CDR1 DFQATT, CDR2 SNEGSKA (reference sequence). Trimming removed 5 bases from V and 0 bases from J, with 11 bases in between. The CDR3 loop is CSAPPDSSNQPQHF. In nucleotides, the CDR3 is TGCAGTGCTCCTCCTGACAGTAGCAATCAGCCCCAGCATTTT.

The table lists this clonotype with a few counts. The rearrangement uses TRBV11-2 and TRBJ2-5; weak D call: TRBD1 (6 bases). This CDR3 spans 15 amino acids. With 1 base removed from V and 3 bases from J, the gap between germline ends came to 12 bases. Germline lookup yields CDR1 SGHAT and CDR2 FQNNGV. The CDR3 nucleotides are TGTGCCAGCAGCTTAGGGGGCAACAGGGAAGAGACCCAGTACTTC. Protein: CASSLGGNREETQYF. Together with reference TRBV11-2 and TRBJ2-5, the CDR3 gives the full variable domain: EAGVAQSPRYKIIEKRQSVAFWCNPISGHATLYWYQQILGQGPKLLIQFQNNGVVDDSQLPKDRFSAERLKGVDSTLKIQPAKLEDSAVYLCASSLGGNREETQYFGPGTRLLVL.

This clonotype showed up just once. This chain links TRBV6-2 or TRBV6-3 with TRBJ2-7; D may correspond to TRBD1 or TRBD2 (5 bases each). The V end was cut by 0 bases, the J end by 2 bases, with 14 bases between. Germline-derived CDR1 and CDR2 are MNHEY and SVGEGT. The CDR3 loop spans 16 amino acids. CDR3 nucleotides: TGTGCCAGCAGTTACTCGGGACGGAGAGTAACCTACGAGCAGTACTTC. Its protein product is CASSYSGRRVTYEQYF.

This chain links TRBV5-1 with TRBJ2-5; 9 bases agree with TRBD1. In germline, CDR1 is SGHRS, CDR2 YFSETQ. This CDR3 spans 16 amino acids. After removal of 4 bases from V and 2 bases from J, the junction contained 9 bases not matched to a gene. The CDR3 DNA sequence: TGCGCCAGCAGCCTCGAGACAGGGGGAGGGCAAGAGACCCAGTACTTC. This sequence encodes CASSLETGGGQETQYF.

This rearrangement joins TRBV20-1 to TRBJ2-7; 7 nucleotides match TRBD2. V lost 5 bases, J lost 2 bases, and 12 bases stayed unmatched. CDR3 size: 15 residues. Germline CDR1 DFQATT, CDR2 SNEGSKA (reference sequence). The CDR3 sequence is CSALPPGRGAYEQYF. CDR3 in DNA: TGCAGTGCTTTACCCCCCGGACGGGGGGCCTACGAGCAGTACTTC.

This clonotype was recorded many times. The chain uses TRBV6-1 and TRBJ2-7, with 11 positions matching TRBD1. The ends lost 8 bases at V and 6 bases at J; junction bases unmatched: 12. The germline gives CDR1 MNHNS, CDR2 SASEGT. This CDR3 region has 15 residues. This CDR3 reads CASHADRDRGSEQYF. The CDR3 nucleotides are TGTGCCAGCCACGCCGATAGGGACAGGGGGAGCGAGCAGTACTTC.

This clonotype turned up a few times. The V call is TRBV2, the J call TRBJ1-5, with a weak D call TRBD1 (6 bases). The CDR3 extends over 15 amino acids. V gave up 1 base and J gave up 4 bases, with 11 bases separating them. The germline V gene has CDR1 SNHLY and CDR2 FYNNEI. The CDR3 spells CASSEGRGPNQPQHF. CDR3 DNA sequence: TGTGCCAGCAGTGAAGGCAGGGGACCAAATCAGCCCCAGCATTTT. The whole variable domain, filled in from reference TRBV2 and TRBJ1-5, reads EPEVTQTPSHQVTQMGQEVILRCVPISNHLYFYWYRQILGQKVEFLVSFYNNEISEKSEIFDDQFSVERPDGSNFTLKIRSTKLEDSAMYFCASSEGRGPNQPQHFGDGTRLSIL.

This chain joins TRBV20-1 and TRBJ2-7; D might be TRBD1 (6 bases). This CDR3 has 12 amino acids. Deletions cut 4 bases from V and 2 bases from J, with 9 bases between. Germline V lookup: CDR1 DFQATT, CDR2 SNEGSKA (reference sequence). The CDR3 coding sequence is TGCAGTGCTACGACAGGCACCTACGAGCAGTACTTC. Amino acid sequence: CSATTGTYEQYF.

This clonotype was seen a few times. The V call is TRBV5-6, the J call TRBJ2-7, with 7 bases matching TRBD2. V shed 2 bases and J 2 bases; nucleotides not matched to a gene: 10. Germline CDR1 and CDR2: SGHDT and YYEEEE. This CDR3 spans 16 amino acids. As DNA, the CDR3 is TGTGCCAGCAGCTTATACCCTTCTAGCGGAACCTACGAGCAGTACTTC. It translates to CASSLYPSSGTYEQYF.

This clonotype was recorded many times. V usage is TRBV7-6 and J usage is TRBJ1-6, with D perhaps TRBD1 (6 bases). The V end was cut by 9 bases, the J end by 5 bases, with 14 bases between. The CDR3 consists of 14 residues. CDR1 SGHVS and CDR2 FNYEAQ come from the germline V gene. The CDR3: CASRPGADNSPLHF. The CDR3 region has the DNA TGTGCCAGTCGCCCAGGGGCCGATAATTCACCCCTCCACTTT.

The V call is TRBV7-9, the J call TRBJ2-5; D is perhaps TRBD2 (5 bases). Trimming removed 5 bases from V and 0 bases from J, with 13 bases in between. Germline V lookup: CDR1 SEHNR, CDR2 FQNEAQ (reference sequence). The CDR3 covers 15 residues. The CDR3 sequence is CASSPTGINQETQYF. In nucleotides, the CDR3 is TGTGCCAGCAGCCCCACCGGGATTAACCAAGAGACCCAGTACTTC. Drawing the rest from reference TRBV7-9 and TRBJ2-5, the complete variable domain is DTGVSQNPRHKITKRGQNVTFRCDPISEHNRLYWYRQTLGQGPEFLTYFQNEAQLEKSRLLSDRFSAERPKGSFSTLEIQRTEQGDSAMYLCASSPTGINQETQYFGPGTRLLVL.

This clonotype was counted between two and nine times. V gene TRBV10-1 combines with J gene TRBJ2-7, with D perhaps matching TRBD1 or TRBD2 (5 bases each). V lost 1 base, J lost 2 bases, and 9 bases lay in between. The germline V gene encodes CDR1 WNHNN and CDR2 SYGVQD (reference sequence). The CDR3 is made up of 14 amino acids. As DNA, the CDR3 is TGCGCCAGCAGTGAGTGGGACGGAACCTACGAGCAGTACTTC. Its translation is CASSEWDGTYEQYF.

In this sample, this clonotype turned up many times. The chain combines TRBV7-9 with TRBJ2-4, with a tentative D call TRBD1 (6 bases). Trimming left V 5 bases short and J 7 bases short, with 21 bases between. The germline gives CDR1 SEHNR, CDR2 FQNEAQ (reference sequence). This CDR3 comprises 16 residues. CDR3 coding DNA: TGTGCCAGCAGCCTGAGGGGGTTTGCTCATCTCAACATTCAGTACTTC. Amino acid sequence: CASSLRGFAHLNIQYF.

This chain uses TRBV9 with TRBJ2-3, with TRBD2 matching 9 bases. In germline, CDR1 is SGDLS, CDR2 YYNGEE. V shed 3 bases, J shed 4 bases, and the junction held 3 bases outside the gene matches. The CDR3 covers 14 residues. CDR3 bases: TGTGCCAGCAGCGCCCTAGCGGGACCAGATACGCAGTATTTT. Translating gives CASSALAGPDTQYF.

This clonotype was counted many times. In DNA, the CDR3 is TGCGCCAGCAGCTTGTCCCAACCGGGACTAGCGGGTTCAAGGGGGATCTCCTACGAGCAGTACTTC. Translated: CASSLSQPGLAGSRGISYEQYF. The V call is TRBV5-1, the J call TRBJ2-7; TRBD2 matches 12 bases. This CDR3 spans 22 amino acids. The V segment lost 1 base and the J segment 0 bases; nucleotides outside the gene matches: 20. Germline V gene lookup returns CDR1 SGHRS and CDR2 YFSETQ.

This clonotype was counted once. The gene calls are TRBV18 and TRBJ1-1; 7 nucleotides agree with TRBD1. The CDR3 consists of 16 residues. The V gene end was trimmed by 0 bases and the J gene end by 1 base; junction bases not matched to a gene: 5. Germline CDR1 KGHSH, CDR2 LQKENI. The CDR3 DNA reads TGTGCCAGCTCACCACCGGGGGGACAGAGGAACACTGAAGCTTTCTTT. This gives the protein CASSPPGGQRNTEAFF.

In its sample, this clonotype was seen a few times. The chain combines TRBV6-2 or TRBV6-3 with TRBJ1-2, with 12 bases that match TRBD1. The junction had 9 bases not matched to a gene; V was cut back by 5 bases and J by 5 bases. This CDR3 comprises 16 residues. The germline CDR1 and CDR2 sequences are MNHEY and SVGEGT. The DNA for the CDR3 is TGTGCCAGCAGTACCCGGGACAGGGGGCGCGTATATGGCTACACCTTC. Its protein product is CASSTRDRGRVYGYTF.

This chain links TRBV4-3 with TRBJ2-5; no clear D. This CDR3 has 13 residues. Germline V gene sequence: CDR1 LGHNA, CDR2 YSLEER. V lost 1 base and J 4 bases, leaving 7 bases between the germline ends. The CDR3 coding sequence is TGCGCCAGCAGCCAAGCACCGGGAGAGACCCAGTACTTC. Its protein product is CASSQAPGETQYF.

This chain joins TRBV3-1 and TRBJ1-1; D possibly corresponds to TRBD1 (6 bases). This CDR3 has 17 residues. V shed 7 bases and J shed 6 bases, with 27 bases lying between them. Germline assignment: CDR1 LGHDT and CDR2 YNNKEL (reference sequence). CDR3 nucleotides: TGTGCCAGCACGACAGTAGGGGGTCGTGTGGGGATCCCTGAAGCTTTCTTT. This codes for CASTTVGGRVGIPEAFF.